Included here is one T cell receptor (beta chain) sequence, with context. The target antigen is unknown. Germline V gene lookup returns CDR1 SGHNT and CDR2 YENEEA. The CDR3 sequence is 16 residues long. V lost 2 bases, J lost 5 bases, and 7 bases stayed unmatched. This sample stems from a study of OX40 agonist ivuxolimab in advanced cancers. Whole-study results and caveats: Normalized T-cell clonal expansion was also low in some nonresponders.

Some clones are missing from TCRdb's copy, which holds only in-frame ones; the method was immunoSEQ multiplex PCR. The repertoire consists of 100,000 to 120,000 clones, with approximately 89% occurring once and the leading ten covering 0.25% to 0.3%. The J gene is TRBJ2-7, the V gene TRBV11-3; 12 nucleotides line up with TRBD2. The input for sequencing was CD4+ or CD8+ T cells sorted from blood, taken in a trial of the OX40 agonist ivuxolimab. The receptor was isolated from an adult with an advanced solid tumor such as melanoma, head and neck, liver or kidney cancer. Here the CDR3 DNA reads TGTGCCAGCAGCTTATCGACTAGCGGGAGTCGCCACGAGCAGTACTTC. Amino acids: CASSLSTSGSRHEQYF.